This is a list of T cell receptor beta chains from one sample in a study of blood T cell repertoires in COVID-19. Some clones are missing from TCRdb's copy, which holds only in-frame ones; the method was immunoSEQ multiplex PCR. Of around 100,000 clones listed, 85% are singletons. What was sequenced was peripheral blood. Receptors originate from a man between 35 and 55 years old with acute or convalescent COVID-19. The CDR3 runs from the conserved cysteine through the conserved F or W. The D gene is left open where the match is weak. The listing skips clone size in some rows; elsewhere it reads once, few, many or a size class.

v_call,clone_size,d_call,j_call,cdr3_nt,cdr3_aa
TRBV2,NA,TRBD2,TRBJ2-6,TGTGCCAGCAGTGTAAGAGCGGGGGGGCTCTCTGGGGCCAACGTCCTGACTTTC,CASSVRAGGLSGANVLTF
TRBV15,NA,NA,TRBJ1-3,TGTGCCACCAGCCCCCCCCCAGGTGGAAACACCATATATTTT,CATSPPPGGNTIYF
TRBV14,NA,NA,TRBJ2-5,TGTGCCAGCAGTCTTCGGGGATCGGGGGAGACCCAGTACTTC,CASSLRGSGETQYF
TRBV3-1/TRBV3-2,NA,NA,TRBJ1-5,TGTGCCAGCAGCCTTACACCTGGCCCCCAGCATTTT,CASSLTPGPQHF
TRBV5-6,NA,NA,TRBJ2-1,TGTGCCAGCAGCCCGTATGACGGGAGCTCCTACAATGAGCAGTTCTTC,CASSPYDGSSYNEQFF
TRBV4-1,NA,NA,TRBJ2-1,TGCGCCAGCAGCCAAGGGGCTGCGAACTCCTACAATGAGCAGTTCTTC,CASSQGAANSYNEQFF
TRBV4-1,NA,NA,TRBJ2-5,TGCGCCAGCAGCCAATGGGAGGGGGGGCCAGAGACCCAGTACTTC,CASSQWEGGPETQYF
TRBV7-2,NA,NA,TRBJ2-3,TGTGCCAGCAGCTTATTGCGAACAGATACGCAGTATTTT,CASSLLRTDTQYF
TRBV5-1,NA,TRBD1,TRBJ1-3,TGCGCCAGCAGCTTGCCCGGGACAGCCTCTGGAAACACCATATATTTT,CASSLPGTASGNTIYF
TRBV15,NA,TRBD1,TRBJ1-1,TGTGCCACCAACCGGGACAGCTTGAACACTGAAGCTTTCTTT,CATNRDSLNTEAFF
TRBV29-1,NA,NA,TRBJ2-3,TGCAGCGTGGAACTGGAGAACACAGATACGCAGTATTTT,CSVELENTDTQYF
TRBV11-3,NA,NA,TRBJ2-3,TGTGCCAGCAGCTTAGCGACAGGCCTCAGCACAGATACGCAGTATTTT,CASSLATGLSTDTQYF
TRBV27,NA,TRBD1,TRBJ1-1,TGTGCCAGCAGTTTAGTCGGACAGGCAGCTTTCTTT,CASSLVGQAAFF
TRBV30,NA,TRBD2,TRBJ2-3,TGTGCCTGGAGTGCGTGGCTAGCGGGGTTATCAGATACGCAGTATTTT,CAWSAWLAGLSDTQYF
TRBV5-1,few,NA,TRBJ1-3,TGCGCCAGCAGCTCGCCGGGAGCCTCTGGAAACACCATATATTTT,CASSSPGASGNTIYF
TRBV18,NA,TRBD1,TRBJ1-2,TGTGCCAGCTCACCCGACCGGGACAGGGCTAACTATGGCTACACCTTC,CASSPDRDRANYGYTF
TRBV29-1,NA,NA,TRBJ2-7,TGCAGCGTTGCGTCAGGGCCCCTAATGGACGAGCAGTACTTC,CSVASGPLMDEQYF
TRBV19,medium-sized,TRBD1,TRBJ1-5,TGTGCCAGTAATTACAGGGGTAGTCAGCCCCAGCATTTT,CASNYRGSQPQHF
TRBV6-4,NA,TRBD2,TRBJ2-1,TGTGCCAGCTCTCAGCGGGGGGGCGGCGATGAGCAGTTCTTC,CASSQRGGGDEQFF
TRBV30,NA,NA,TRBJ2-1,TGTGCCTGGAGTGTCCGAGAGTATTCGGGTGAGCAGTTCTTC,CAWSVREYSGEQFF
TRBV27,NA,NA,TRBJ1-1,TGTGCCAGCAGTTTTGGGCAGGCCAACACTGAAGCTTTCTTT,CASSFGQANTEAFF
TRBV18,NA,TRBD1,TRBJ1-1,TGTGCCAGCTCATCAACAGGGGGCGGAACGACTGAAGCTTTCTTT,CASSSTGGGTTEAFF
TRBV24-1,NA,TRBD1,TRBJ2-3,TGTGCCACCAGTGACCCTAGGACAGGGGAGGAAGCAGATACGCAGTATTTT,CATSDPRTGEEADTQYF
TRBV24-1,NA,NA,TRBJ1-1,TGTGCCACCAGTGGCACAGGAAACACTGAAGCTTTCTTT,CATSGTGNTEAFF
TRBV9,NA,TRBD2,TRBJ2-7,TGTGCCAGCAGCCTCCAGGCTAGCGGTACCTACGAGCAGTACTTC,CASSLQASGTYEQYF
TRBV24-1,few,TRBD2,TRBJ2-2,TGTGCCACCAGTGAATCAGCAGGACTAGCGGGGGTCCTGAACACCGGGGAGCTGTTTTTT,CATSESAGLAGVLNTGELFF
TRBV5-3,few,TRBD1,TRBJ1-1,TGTGCCAGAAGCTCCGGGACAGGGGATGAGAACACTGAAGCTTTCTTT,CARSSGTGDENTEAFF
TRBV15,few,NA,TRBJ2-3,TGTGCCACCAGCAGAGCCTTGAGCACAGATACGCAGTATTTT,CATSRALSTDTQYF
TRBV21-1,once,NA,TRBJ1-2,TGTGCCAGCAGGCTAACAGGGGGCGCGGACTATGGCTACACCTTC,CASRLTGGADYGYTF
TRBV14,NA,NA,TRBJ2-5,TGTGCCAGCAGCCCCCTTCGGGGTCAAGAGACCCAGTACTTC,CASSPLRGQETQYF
TRBV18,NA,TRBD1,TRBJ1-5,TGTGCCAGCTCACAAATCAGTACAGGGGCCGATCAGCCCCAGCATTTT,CASSQISTGADQPQHF
TRBV6-5,NA,NA,TRBJ2-1,TGTGCCAGCAGTTACTACGGGACACTGGATGGGGAGCAGTTCTTC,CASSYYGTLDGEQFF
TRBV5-1,NA,NA,TRBJ2-1,TGCGCCAGCAGCTTCACTCCAAACAATGAGCAGTTCTTC,CASSFTPNNEQFF
TRBV7-3,NA,NA,TRBJ2-1,TGTGCCAGCAGCTTAAAGGGGGGGAATGAGCAGTTCTTC,CASSLKGGNEQFF
TRBV27,NA,NA,TRBJ2-7,TGTGCCAGCTCTCCGGGGAGGACCTCCTACGAGCAGTACTTC,CASSPGRTSYEQYF
TRBV7-2,NA,TRBD2,TRBJ2-1,TGTGCCAGCAGCTTAGCGAGTACGGGGGGGCACTATATCTGGCAGTTCTTC,CASSLASTGGHYIWQFF
TRBV5-1,NA,NA,TRBJ2-7,TGCGCCAGCAGCTTGAGTGTACAGACGCTCGAGCAGTACTTC,CASSLSVQTLEQYF
TRBV6-5,NA,NA,TRBJ2-7,TGTGCCAGCAGCCCCAGGGTAAATTTCTACGAGCAGTACTTC,CASSPRVNFYEQYF
TRBV9,NA,NA,TRBJ1-1,TGTGCCAGCAGCGTGACGTCCGGGGGCGGGAGCACTGAAGCTTTCTTT,CASSVTSGGGSTEAFF
TRBV4-2,NA,NA,TRBJ2-6,TGTGCCAGCAGCCAAGATCAGGGAAGCTCTGGGGCCAACGTCCTGACTTTC,CASSQDQGSSGANVLTF
TRBV9,NA,TRBD1,TRBJ1-2,TGTGCCAGCAGCCTCGGACAGGGACGAAAAACCTTC,CASSLGQGRKTF
TRBV11-3,NA,NA,TRBJ1-3,TGTGCCAGCAGCTCCCGGGGCTCTGGAAACACCATATATTTT,CASSSRGSGNTIYF
TRBV6-5,NA,TRBD1,TRBJ2-7,TGTGCCAGCAGTTATTCCCAGGGGGCCTACGAGCAGTACTTC,CASSYSQGAYEQYF
TRBV7-8,NA,TRBD2,TRBJ2-3,TGTGCCAGCAGCCTAGAAGCGGGGGGGCTTACAGATACGCAGTATTTT,CASSLEAGGLTDTQYF
TRBV7-3,NA,NA,TRBJ2-3,TGTGCCAGCAGCCGACAAGGCTCGGATACGCAGTATTTT,CASSRQGSDTQYF
TRBV3-1/TRBV3-2,NA,TRBD1,TRBJ1-2,TGTGCCAGCAGCCAAGTTCGTGTCGGGACAGGGGGCCCCCCCGCCGACTATGGCTACACCTTC,CASSQVRVGTGGPPADYGYTF
TRBV6-5,NA,NA,TRBJ1-4,TGTGCCACGGTTTTGACAGGAATAGGGGAAAAACTGTTTTTT,CATVLTGIGEKLFF
TRBV2,NA,TRBD2,TRBJ2-1,TGTGCCAGCAACCTCCTAGCGGGGGGCAACAATGAGCAGTTCTTC,CASNLLAGGNNEQFF
TRBV4-2,few,NA,TRBJ1-1,TGTGCCAGCGGACTGGGGATATTGACTGAAGCTTTCTTT,CASGLGILTEAFF
TRBV9,once,TRBD1,TRBJ1-2,TGTGCCAGCAGCGTAGGTCTGGAGGGGGCGCGAGGCTACACCTTC,CASSVGLEGARGYTF
TRBV12-5,NA,NA,TRBJ1-2,TGTGCTAGTGGTTTCCAGGGGCGCAACTATGGCTACACCTTC,CASGFQGRNYGYTF
TRBV7-3,NA,TRBD1,TRBJ2-7,TGTGCCAGCAGCTACGACAGGGGCTCCCCCTACGAGCAGTACTTC,CASSYDRGSPYEQYF
TRBV7-9,few,TRBD2,TRBJ2-7,TGTGCCAGCAGCTCCGTTACGGGGGGGCCCAACGAGCAGTACTTC,CASSSVTGGPNEQYF
TRBV4-3,NA,NA,TRBJ2-3,TGCGCCAGCAGCCCCGGAACAGGGTGGGGAGATACGCAGTATTTT,CASSPGTGWGDTQYF
TRBV20-1,few,NA,TRBJ2-7,TGCAGTGCTCGCCTGGCGGCTGAGCAGTACTTC,CSARLAAEQYF
TRBV12-1,NA,NA,TRBJ1-2,TGTGCCAGCAGCCCCGCAGACAGGGGGCGAGGGGGCTACACCTTC,CASSPADRGRGGYTF
TRBV4-3,once,NA,TRBJ2-3,TGCGCCAGCAGCCCTGATCCGCCCGGGGTGACAGATACGCAGTATTTT,CASSPDPPGVTDTQYF
TRBV5-1,NA,NA,TRBJ1-1,TGCGCCAGCAGCTTGGACCGGACAGTGAACACTGAAGCTTTCTTT,CASSLDRTVNTEAFF
TRBV6-6,NA,NA,TRBJ2-7,TGTGCCAGCAGTTCCCCGGGGGCCTACGAGCAGTACTTC,CASSSPGAYEQYF
TRBV21-1,NA,NA,TRBJ1-4,TGTGCCAGCAGCAGAGAAAATTGTGGAGGATCGCCGTCGGAAAAACTGTTTTTT,CASSRENCGGSPSEKLFF